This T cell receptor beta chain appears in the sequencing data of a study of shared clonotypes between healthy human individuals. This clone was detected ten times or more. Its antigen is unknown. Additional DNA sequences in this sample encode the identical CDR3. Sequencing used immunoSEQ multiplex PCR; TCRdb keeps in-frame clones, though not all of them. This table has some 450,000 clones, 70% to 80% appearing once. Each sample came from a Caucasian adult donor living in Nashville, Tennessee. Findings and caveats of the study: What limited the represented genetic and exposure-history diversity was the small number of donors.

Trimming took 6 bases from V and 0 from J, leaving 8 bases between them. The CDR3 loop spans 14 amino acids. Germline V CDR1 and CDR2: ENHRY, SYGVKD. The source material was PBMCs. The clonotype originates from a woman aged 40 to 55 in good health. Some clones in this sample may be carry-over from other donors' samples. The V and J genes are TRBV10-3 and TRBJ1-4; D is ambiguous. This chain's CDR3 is CAIRDQTTNEKLFF. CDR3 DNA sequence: TGTGCCATCAGGGACCAAACAACTAATGAAAAACTGTTTTTT.